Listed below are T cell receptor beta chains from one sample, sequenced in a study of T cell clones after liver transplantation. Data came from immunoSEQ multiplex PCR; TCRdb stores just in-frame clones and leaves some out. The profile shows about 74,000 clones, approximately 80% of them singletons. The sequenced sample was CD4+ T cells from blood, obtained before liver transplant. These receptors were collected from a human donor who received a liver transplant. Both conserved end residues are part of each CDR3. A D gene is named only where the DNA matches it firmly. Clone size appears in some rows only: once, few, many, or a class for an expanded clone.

CASSPSDRGQYGYTF TGTGCCAGCAGTCCATCCGACAGGGGACAGTATGGCTACACCTTC TRBJ1-2 TRBD1 . TRBV28
CASSFTESSYEQYF TGTGCCAGCAGTTTTACAGAAAGCTCCTACGAGCAGTACTTC TRBJ2-7 . few TRBV6-6
CASSEIIYGYTF TGTGCCAGCAGTGAAATAATCTATGGCTACACCTTC TRBJ1-2 . . TRBV6-1
CASTGSGANVLTF TGTGCCAGTACAGGGTCTGGGGCCAACGTCCTGACTTTC TRBJ2-6 . . TRBV6-5
CASSQEVGRTEAFF TGTGCCAGCAGCCAAGAGGTTGGGAGGACTGAAGCTTTCTTT TRBJ1-1 . few TRBV7-3
CASSWDYTNTGELFF TGTGCCAGCAGCTGGGACTACACGAACACCGGGGAGCTGTTTTTT TRBJ2-2 TRBD2 . TRBV5-5
CASGLGQGTDTQYF TGTGCTAGTGGTCTAGGACAGGGCACAGATACGCAGTATTTT TRBJ2-3 TRBD1 . TRBV12-5
CASSWGQASNTEAFF TGTGCCAGCAGTTGGGGGCAGGCTTCGAACACTGAAGCTTTCTTT TRBJ1-1 . . TRBV2
CASALTGFDSSYNEQFF TGTGCCAGCGCCTTAACGGGATTCGATAGCTCCTACAATGAGCAGTTCTTC TRBJ2-1 . few TRBV28
CASSQDAGKAEAFF TGTGCCAGCAGCCAAGATGCAGGGAAGGCTGAAGCTTTCTTT TRBJ1-1 . . TRBV4-2
CASSYYPGQGQETQYF TGTGCCAGCAGTTACTATCCGGGACAGGGACAAGAGACCCAGTACTTC TRBJ2-5 TRBD1 . TRBV28
CASSSPGRSLYGYTF TGTGCCAGCAGTTCTCCGGGACGTAGTCTCTATGGCTACACCTTC TRBJ1-2 . . TRBV6-5
CASSIEHLSNQPQHF TGTGCCAGTAGTATTGAGCATTTGAGCAATCAGCCCCAGCATTTT TRBJ1-5 . . TRBV19
CASSGGIGNQPQHF TGTGCCAGCAGTGGGGGTATAGGCAATCAGCCCCAGCATTTT TRBJ1-5 . . TRBV9
CASSFPAGRYRADTQYF TGTGCCAGCAGCTTCCCTGCGGGGCGGTACCGCGCAGATACGCAGTATTTT TRBJ2-3 . . TRBV7-2
CASSAQGMRGETQYF TGTGCCAGCAGTGCTCAAGGGATGAGGGGGGAGACCCAGTACTTC TRBJ2-5 . . TRBV2
CASSRLAGSSYEQYF TGCGCCAGCAGCCGTCTAGCGGGTAGCAGCTACGAGCAGTACTTC TRBJ2-7 TRBD2 medium-sized TRBV5-1